Each of the 21 T cell receptor beta chains below was sequenced from the same sample in a study of shared clonotypes between healthy human individuals. Assay used: immunoSEQ multiplex PCR; TCRdb lists only in-frame clones, some missing. The sample carries some 1.4 million clones, more than 95% recorded once. The sample consisted of naive CD4+ T cells sorted from blood. Subset indicated: CD45RA+ positively selected. These receptors were collected from a man in his thirties or forties in good health.

Concerning this clone itself: Different DNA sequences within this sample yield the same CDR3. V is TRBV7-6 and J is TRBJ2-3, with 9 bases that match TRBD1. The length of the CDR3 is 14 residues. V gave up 4 bases and J gave up 3 bases; unmatched junction bases: 2. Germline-derived CDR1 and CDR2 are SGHVS and FNYEAQ. The CDR3 is CASSSGQGTDTQYF. In DNA form, the CDR3 reads TGTGCCAGCAGCTCCGGACAGGGGACAGATACGCAGTATTTT.

This clone was detected once. The chain combines TRBV23-1 with TRBJ2-2; no definite D call. TRBV23-1 counts as an open reading frame of uncertain function. Deletions cut 2 bases from V and 0 bases from J, with 10 bases between. CDR3 length: 16 residues. The CDR3 sequence: CASSQRVPANTGELFF. The CDR3 bases are TGCGCCAGCAGTCAAAGGGTCCCCGCGAACACCGGGGAGCTGTTTTTT.

This clone appeared once. The CDR3 region has the DNA TGTGCCAGCAGGACGCGGACAGGGCCCCTATCCGAGCAGTACTTC. Translating gives CASRTRTGPLSEQYF. V usage is TRBV2 and J usage is TRBJ2-7, with 8 bases fitting TRBD1. The CDR3 runs 15 residues. Germline CDR1 SNHLY, CDR2 FYNNEI. V gave up 6 bases and J gave up 6 bases; unmatched junction bases: 13. The full variable domain, completed using reference TRBV2 and TRBJ2-7, is EPEVTQTPSHQVTQMGQEVILRCVPISNHLYFYWYRQILGQKVEFLVSFYNNEISEKSEIFDDQFSVERPDGSNFTLKIRSTKLEDSAMYFCASRTRTGPLSEQYFGPGTRLTVT.

This sequence joins TRBV15 and TRBJ2-3, with TRBD2 matching 11 bases. CDR1 LNHNV and CDR2 YYDKDF come from the germline V gene (reference sequence). The CDR3 is 17 amino acids. J gave up 1 base and V 1 base, and 4 bases lay outside the gene matches. CDR3 residues: CATSRVLAGDGTDTQYF. The CDR3 nucleotides are TGTGCCACCAGCAGAGTACTAGCGGGAGATGGCACAGATACGCAGTATTTT.

The J gene is TRBJ2-1, the V gene TRBV4-3; 7 positions match TRBD2. Per germline, CDR1 LGHNA and CDR2 YSLEER. V trimming: 4 bases; J trimming: 10 bases; junction bases outside the gene matches: 16. The CDR3 loop spans 16 amino acids. CDR3 in amino acids: CASSRRLASGLQEQFF. CDR3 bases: TGCGCCAGCAGCCGCCGCTTGGCTAGCGGCTTACAAGAGCAGTTCTTC.

This rearrangement joins TRBV7-6 to TRBJ2-3; 8 bases agree with TRBD1. From germline, CDR1 is SGHVS and CDR2 FNYEAQ. V was pared by 5 bases and J by 5 bases, with 12 bases of the junction left unmatched. The CDR3 length is 16 residues. As DNA, the CDR3 is TGTGCCAGCAGCCCAGGACAGGGCATCCGGGGAGATACGCAGTATTTT. It encodes CASSPGQGIRGDTQYF.

This sequence joins TRBV6-6 and TRBJ1-2; a weak D match, TRBD1 (5 bases). Germline V gene lookup returns CDR1 MNHNY and CDR2 SVGAGI (reference sequence). This CDR3 has 13 residues. Trimming left V 6 bases short and J 2 bases short, with 10 bases between. The CDR3 reads CASRRDSNYGYTF. CDR3 nucleotides: TGTGCCAGCAGACGAGACAGCAACTATGGCTACACCTTC.

This rearrangement joins TRBV27 to TRBJ2-7; TRBD1 agrees at 7 bases. With V trimmed by 4 bases and J by 0 bases, 3 bases remained unmatched. This CDR3 spans 14 amino acids. Germline assignment: CDR1 MNHEY and CDR2 SMNVEV (reference sequence). In DNA form, the CDR3 reads TGTGCCAGCAGTTCGGGACAGCTCTCCTACGAGCAGTACTTC. It translates to CASSSGQLSYEQYF.

The chain uses TRBV2 and TRBJ1-6, with 7 bases aligning to TRBD1. The CDR3 spans 15 residues. CDR1 is SNHLY, CDR2 FYNNEI, per germline. J gave up 7 bases and V 6 bases, and 9 bases lay outside the gene matches. CDR3 sequence reads: CASRSKTGENSPLHF. The CDR3 DNA reads TGTGCCAGCAGGTCAAAAACAGGGGAAAATTCACCCCTCCACTTT.

V gene TRBV27 combines with J gene TRBJ2-5, with TRBD1 as a possible D gene (6 bases). Germline loops: CDR1 MNHEY, CDR2 SMNVEV (reference sequence). V was trimmed by 6 bases and J by 2 bases, leaving 10 bases between them. This CDR3 spans 13 amino acids. The DNA of the CDR3 is TGTGCCAGCAGGTCGGACAGACAAGAGACCCAGTACTTC. This codes for CASRSDRQETQYF.

The J gene is TRBJ1-2, the V gene TRBV28, with D unresolved. Trimming took off 4 bases at V and 4 bases at J, with 4 bases between the two ends. Germline CDR1 is MDHEN and CDR2 is SYDVKM. The CDR3 consists of 11 residues. CDR3 residues: CASSYLYGYTF. In DNA form, the CDR3 reads TGTGCCAGCAGTTACCTCTATGGCTACACCTTC.

This chain joins TRBV5-6 and TRBJ2-7; 9 nucleotides align to TRBD1. The trim removed 5 bases at V and 2 bases at J, leaving 5 bases unmatched. This CDR3 region has 14 residues. CDR1 SGHDT and CDR2 YYEEEE come from the germline V gene. This chain's CDR3 is CASRTTGGPYEQYF. For the CDR3, the DNA is TGTGCCAGCAGAACAACAGGGGGCCCCTACGAGCAGTACTTC.

CDR3 amino acids: CAWIAGNPSSYEQYF. As DNA, the CDR3 is TGTGCCTGGATAGCCGGGAACCCCAGCTCCTACGAGCAGTACTTC. The chain joins TRBV30 to TRBJ2-7, with D possibly matching TRBD2 (5 bases). V was clipped by 4 bases and J by 0 bases, with 16 bases between them. The CDR3 sequence is 15 residues long. CDR1 is GTSNPN, CDR2 SVGIG, per germline (reference sequence). Drawing the rest from reference TRBV30 and TRBJ2-7, the complete variable domain is SQTIHQWPATLVQPVGSPLSLECTVEGTSNPNLYWYRQAAGRGLQLLFYSVGIGQISSEVPQNLSASRPQDRQFILSSKKLLLSDSGFYLCAWIAGNPSSYEQYFGPGTRLTVT.

To note about this clone: Different DNA sequences within this sample yield the same CDR3. J is TRBJ2-3 and V is TRBV29-1; 12 bases agree with TRBD2. From germline, CDR1 is SQVTM and CDR2 ANQGSEA. The ends lost 6 bases at V and 2 bases at J; junction bases unmatched: 6. There are 15 residues in the CDR3. CDR3 in amino acids: CSVVGLAGPTDTQYF. The CDR3 DNA reads as TGCAGCGTAGTCGGACTAGCGGGACCCACAGATACGCAGTATTTT.

V is TRBV28 and J is TRBJ2-1; the D is unclear. Trimming shortened V by 3 bases and J by 7 bases, and 13 bases separated the two germline ends. This CDR3 contains 14 residues. Germline CDR1 reads MDHEN; CDR2 reads SYDVKM. In nucleotides, the CDR3 is TGTGCCAGCAGTTTCTTGGGATCTGAGAATGAGCAGTTCTTC. This gives the protein CASSFLGSENEQFF. The complete variable domain, with remaining parts taken from reference TRBV28 and TRBJ2-1, reads DVKVTQSSRYLVKRTGEKVFLECVQDMDHENMFWYRQDPGLGLRLIYFSYDVKMKEKGDIPEGYSVSREKKERFSLILESASTNQTSMYLCASSFLGSENEQFFGPGTRLTVL.

V gene TRBV27 combines with J gene TRBJ1-2, with 7 bases identical to TRBD1. Germline lookup yields CDR1 MNHEY and CDR2 SMNVEV (reference sequence). V was pared by 5 bases and J by 7 bases, with 7 bases of the junction left unmatched. The CDR3 totals 13 residues. The chain's CDR3 is CASSAARGVGYTF. The DNA for the CDR3 is TGTGCCAGCAGTGCCGCCAGGGGGGTTGGCTACACCTTC.

This sequence joins TRBV5-1 and TRBJ2-3; 8 bases are shared with TRBD2. Trimming removed 2 bases from V and 3 bases from J; junction bases left unmatched: 8. The CDR3 runs to 16 residues. CDR1 is SGHRS, CDR2 YFSETQ, per germline. The CDR3 region has the DNA TGCGCCAGCAGCTTCCCAACTAGCGGAGTTACAGATACGCAGTATTTT. Residues: CASSFPTSGVTDTQYF.

On this clone itself: The sample carries other DNA sequences with the same CDR3. The chain combines TRBV9 with TRBJ1-2, with D perhaps matching TRBD1 (6 bases). The germline V and J ends were trimmed by 0 bases and 7 bases, with 13 bases remaining between them. CDR3 length: 14 amino acids. Germline V gene sequence: CDR1 SGDLS, CDR2 YYNGEE. CDR3 amino acids: CASSVVPRGTGYTF. The CDR3 DNA reads as TGTGCCAGCAGCGTAGTTCCCAGGGGAACTGGCTACACCTTC.

This chain connects TRBV13 to TRBJ2-5, with 15 bases fitting TRBD2. The CDR3 is made up of 19 amino acids. V lost 5 bases and J lost 4; bases outside the gene matches: 14. Germline V lookup: CDR1 PRHDT, CDR2 FYEKMQ (reference sequence). CDR3 in DNA: TGTGCCAGCAGCAATCGGACTAGCGGGAGGGCCCTCTTCGGAGAGACCCAGTACTTC. This codes for CASSNRTSGRALFGETQYF.

V is TRBV10-3 and J is TRBJ2-7; TRBD2 matches at 13 bases. Germline V gene sequence: CDR1 ENHRY, CDR2 SYGVKD. V was clipped by 3 bases and J by 3 bases; unmatched bases: 5. This CDR3 comprises 16 residues. The chain's CDR3 is CAISESGLAGLYEQYF. The CDR3 coding sequence is TGTGCCATCAGTGAATCGGGACTAGCGGGACTCTACGAGCAGTACTTC.

This clone was seen a single time. Other DNA sequences in the sample encode the same CDR3. This chain uses TRBV5-4 with TRBJ2-2, with a weak D call TRBD2 (6 bases). CDR1 and CDR2 from the germline V gene are SGHNT and YYREEE (reference sequence). The CDR3 covers 15 residues. The V gene lost 0 bases and the J gene lost 3 bases, with 9 bases spanning the gap. CDR3 DNA sequence: TGTGCCAGCAGCTTGGGGACGGGGGACACCGGGGAGCTGTTTTTT. This gives the protein CASSLGTGDTGELFF.